Given below is one T cell receptor beta chain in context. Its target antigen remains unknown. The input lacks base qualities; no much larger clone sits a single base away. This record comes from a study of blood T cells in healthy people across ages (dated by TCRdb to about 2015). Notes on the research overall: Template switching captured roughly one uniquely barcoded TCR beta cDNA molecule per two T cells in model experiments. To track age-related changes in TCR beta repertoire diversity, the study relied on deep sequencing normalized with unique cDNA molecular identifiers. Donors were grouped into four age groups: young (average approximately 15 years), middle-aged (roughly 37), aged (over 55) and long-lived (roughly 80). To avoid experimental bias, donors of different ages were spread randomly across the sequencing lanes. For two donors (one aged 18 to 29 and one aged 80 or older), the study analyzed two additional independent replicas of 1 million unique cDNA reads from the same blood draw. Study-wide conclusions, independent of this receptor: Since profiling was done on bulk unsorted PBMCs, naive and antigen-experienced compartments could not be conclusively compared. The percentage of naive T cells measured by flow cytometry correlated strongly with observed TCR beta diversity. Estimates of total diversity based on one million sequenced T cells were considered lower bounds and underestimates. Because the CMV infection status of the donors was unknown, age-related changes in expanded clonotypes may potentially have been confounded. As age increased, observed TCR beta diversity per million T cells dropped in a roughly linear way, and a significant reduction was already evident by age about 40. Compared with the aged group, more naive CD4+ T cells, fewer expanded clones and increased TCR diversity were shown by the long-lived group, suggesting age selection.

To prepare the library, 5' RACE was applied. Sequencing was carried out with an Illumina HiSeq 2500. A second PCR of about 6 to 11 cycles was performed with a sample-barcoded 5' primer and a J-beta primer mix. A unique molecular identifier was introduced onto each TCR beta cDNA molecule by a template-switch 5' adaptor carrying 12 random nucleotides. Each sample yielded at least 2.5 million CDR3-containing paired-end reads. All of the RNA was converted into first-strand cDNA using the Mint cDNA synthesis kit, with a TRBC-specific oligonucleotide serving as the primer. Following uracil-DNA glycosylase treatment, a first 18-cycle PCR with universal primers M1SS and BC2_uni_R was performed on all cDNA. As for the authors' bioinformatics: Normalization of each sample was performed by random selection of 1 million high-quality reads, each carrying a distinct molecular identifier. Reads sharing molecular identifiers were discarded rather than binned into consensus sequences. MiTCR, set to a Q25 quality threshold and the strictest error-elimination algorithm, was used for CDR3 identification, clonotype clustering and error correction. Lower-bound total TCR beta diversity was estimated with a nonparametric unseen species model using Euler transformation. TCRdb ran its own pipeline on the public reads, namely fastp trimming at Q25 and MiXCR clone calling, and kept in-frame beta chains. Every CDR3 protein is listed once, alongside the most common genes and DNA of its rows. The V and J calls and clone size are TCRdb's, not the authors'. This sample is represented by some 1.5 million distinct CDR3 sequences; 28% of them were singletons. Clones ranked in the top ten supply 7.7% of the sample.

V sheds 5 bases and J sheds 8 bases, leaving 22 bases between their ends. The CDR3 holds 15 amino acids from the cysteine to the phenylalanine. Only the CDR3 region is kept as DNA, spanning 45 bases read in frame from base 1. The germline V gene (reference sequence) supplies CDR1 SGHKS and CDR2 YYEKEE. Systemically healthy Caucasian individuals from Russia, 39 in total and aged roughly 6 to 95 years, were included as donors. Each donor gave 8.5 to 10 milliliters of peripheral blood, collected into EDTA-treated Vacutainer tubes. Ficoll-Paque density-gradient centrifugation was used to isolate PBMCs, with at least 7 million per sample. Total RNA was extracted from PBMCs with Trizol reagent, with at least 6 micrograms obtained per sample. For every donor, an aliquot of PBMCs went through flow cytometry to measure the percentages of naive CD45RAhigh/CD27high T cells.

The TCR originated in a woman aged 30 to 39 in good health. The chain employs TRBV5-5 and TRBJ1-2, with the D gene too uncertain to name. Sequences were obtained from blood. CDR3 loop: CASSPSPWTSGGYTF. Read as DNA, the sequence is TGTGCCAGCAGTCCAAGCCCGTGGACTTCAGGAGGCTACACCTTC.